This TCR beta chain was identified in a study of T cells in Graves' hyperthyroidism and ophthalmopathy. The CDR3 covers 17 residues. In germline, CDR1 is DFQATT, CDR2 SNEGSKA (reference sequence). V dropped 5 bases and J dropped 5 bases, with 28 bases sitting between them. Amplification of TCR beta CDR3 regions was performed using RNA transcripts as template. A first-round RT-PCR of the TCR CDR3 used the HTBI primer set. TCRdb recomputed calls from the multiplex PCR reads with MiXCR, one row per CDR3 protein. Seen here are some 370,000 distinct CDR3 sequences, about 18% observed once, and the top ten hold almost 35%. A patient was excluded if there was uncontrolled infection, other autoimmune disease, pregnancy or lactation.

The chain couples TRBV20-1 to TRBJ2-7, with D tentatively TRBD2 (6 bases). This TCR was recovered from a woman in her twenties or thirties with Graves' hyperthyroidism that later progressed to Graves' ophthalmopathy. Sequenced: blood. Here the CDR3 reads CSAPGLVVLSRPDEQYF. The CDR3 DNA reads TGCAGTGCTCCGGGACTGGTGGTTCTTTCCCGCCCTGACGAGCAGTACTTC.